This passage covers 25 T cell receptor beta chains from one sample sequenced in a study of T cell responses to AZD1222 COVID-19 vaccine (dated by TCRdb to about 2021). This sample's time point label indicates: baseline before first vaccination. The receptor library was made with the immunoSEQ multiplex PCR assay. TCRdb re-hosts the immuneACCESS table, in-frame sequences only. Its copies lack some clones; in the studies checked, an unresolved V gene accounts for under half of them, and the cause for the rest is not known. This sample has about 130,000 clones in its table, and around 92% of those were observed once. The ten largest clonotypes hold 4.2% of the sample. The sample consisted of peripheral blood, taken on day 0 of AZD1222 vaccination. All receptors derive from an adult in good health.

The V call is TRBV7-2, the J call TRBJ1-2, with TRBD1 as a possible D gene (5 bases). Trimming removed 5 bases at V and 7 bases at J, with 17 bases between. Germline V CDR1 and CDR2: SGHTA, FQGNSA. CDR3 length: 14 amino acids. CDR3 bases: TGTGCCAGCAGCCCCACAGGTTTGTCAGTTGGCTACACCTTC. Encoded protein: CASSPTGLSVGYTF.

V and J are TRBV7-2 and TRBJ2-1; TRBD2 aligns across 8 bases. Trimming took 2 bases from V and 6 from J; bases not matched to a gene: 3. The V gene's germline CDR1 is SGHTA and CDR2 FQGNSA. The CDR3 spans 14 residues. As DNA, the CDR3 is TGTGCCAGCAGCTTATTGGCGGGGGGCAATGAGCAGTTCTTC. Protein sequence: CASSLLAGGNEQFF.

There are a few counts of this clone. This rearrangement joins TRBV2 to TRBJ2-1; D is unclear. CDR3 size: 18 residues. The ends were cut back, 0 bases at V and 0 bases at J, with 15 bases in the middle. Germline V gene data show CDR1 as SNHLY and CDR2 as FYNNEI. The chain's CDR3 is CASSEAPPGQSSYNEQFF. CDR3 nucleotide sequence: TGTGCCAGCAGTGAAGCACCTCCTGGCCAGAGCTCCTACAATGAGCAGTTCTTC.

V usage is TRBV6-5 and J usage is TRBJ1-1; D is unclear. The length of the CDR3 is 12 residues. Trimming removed 5 bases at V and 1 base at J, with 5 bases between. Germline V gene data show CDR1 as MNHEY and CDR2 as SVGAGI. The CDR3 nucleotides read TGTGCCAGCAGTCGGAAGAACACTGAAGCTTTCTTT. It yields the protein CASSRKNTEAFF.

The V call is TRBV6-5, the J call TRBJ1-2, with a possible D match to TRBD1 (5 bases). This CDR3 region has 14 residues. From germline, CDR1 is MNHEY and CDR2 SVGAGI. V dropped 6 bases and J dropped 4 bases, with 15 bases sitting between them. CDR3 in DNA: TGTGCCAGCAGGGCGGTCGGGGGGAGCTATGGCTACACCTTC. Protein product: CASRAVGGSYGYTF.

V usage is TRBV9 and J usage is TRBJ2-1; 7 bases fit TRBD2. V shed 0 bases, J shed 3 bases, and the junction held 6 bases outside the gene matches. The germline gives CDR1 SGDLS, CDR2 YYNGEE. The CDR3 is made up of 16 amino acids. The CDR3 loop is CASSVELADLYNEQFF. For the CDR3, the DNA is TGTGCCAGCAGCGTAGAGCTAGCGGACCTCTACAATGAGCAGTTCTTC.

The chain recombines TRBV28 with TRBJ1-1; unclear D gene. CDR3 size: 13 residues. Trimming took off 2 bases at V and 3 bases at J, with 7 bases between the two ends. Germline lookup yields CDR1 MDHEN and CDR2 SYDVKM. Here the CDR3 DNA reads TGTGCCAGCAGTTTAGTAGGTGACACTGAAGCTTTCTTT. It encodes CASSLVGDTEAFF. Supplemented by reference TRBV28 and TRBJ1-1, the full variable domain reads DVKVTQSSRYLVKRTGEKVFLECVQDMDHENMFWYRQDPGLGLRLIYFSYDVKMKEKGDIPEGYSVSREKKERFSLILESASTNQTSMYLCASSLVGDTEAFFGQGTRLTVV.

This chain links TRBV28 with TRBJ1-5; 9 nucleotides agree with TRBD1. The CDR3 consists of 19 residues. The V segment lost 5 bases and the J segment 5 bases; nucleotides outside the gene matches: 19. The V gene's germline CDR1 is MDHEN and CDR2 SYDVKM. The chain's CDR3 is CASSPSGTGIAGADQPQHF. The CDR3 coding sequence is TGTGCCAGCAGTCCATCCGGGACAGGGATAGCAGGAGCCGATCAGCCCCAGCATTTT. The complete variable domain, with remaining parts taken from reference TRBV28 and TRBJ1-5, reads DVKVTQSSRYLVKRTGEKVFLECVQDMDHENMFWYRQDPGLGLRLIYFSYDVKMKEKGDIPEGYSVSREKKERFSLILESASTNQTSMYLCASSPSGTGIAGADQPQHFGDGTRLSIL.

The chain is built from TRBV20-1 and TRBJ2-1; D unclear. Trimming pared 5 bases from V and 7 bases from J, leaving 9 bases between. The CDR3 loop spans 11 amino acids. Germline lookup yields CDR1 DFQATT and CDR2 SNEGSKA (reference sequence). The DNA of the CDR3 is TGCAGTGCTCCCTACAGAAATGAGCAGTTCTTC. Translated: CSAPYRNEQFF.

V gene TRBV9 combines with J gene TRBJ1-5; D gene uncertain. The CDR3 has 14 residues. Trimming took off 0 bases at V and 1 base at J, with 5 bases between the two ends. Germline CDR1 and CDR2: SGDLS and YYNGEE. The CDR3 coding sequence is TGTGCCAGCAGCGTAGGGGTAAGCAATCAGCCCCAGCATTTT. Amino acid sequence: CASSVGVSNQPQHF.

V gene TRBV5-1 combines with J gene TRBJ2-2; perhaps TRBD2 as D (5 bases). This CDR3 has 14 residues. Trimming left V 5 bases short and J 1 base short, with 9 bases between. Looked up from germline, CDR1 is SGHRS and CDR2 is YFSETQ. The CDR3: CASRRTWNTGELFF. The CDR3 bases are TGCGCCAGCAGGCGGACTTGGAACACCGGGGAGCTGTTTTTT.

This clone was found once. The chain has TRBV6-4 and TRBJ2-6; D is uncertain. The germline CDR1 and CDR2 sequences are MRHNA and SNTAGT. The CDR3 consists of 15 residues. V gave up 5 bases and J gave up 2 bases, with 10 bases separating them. In nucleotides, the CDR3 is TGTGCCAGCAGTTCCACGGCGGCTGGGGCCAACGTCCTGACTTTC. It yields the protein CASSSTAAGANVLTF.

The chain combines TRBV10-3 with TRBJ1-1; TRBD1 aligns across 7 bases. This CDR3 has 15 amino acids. With V trimmed by 5 bases and J by 1 base, 7 bases remained unmatched. Germline values: CDR1 ENHRY, CDR2 SYGVKD. CDR3 DNA sequence: TGTGCCATCAGTACTGGACAGGTTGAGAACACTGAAGCTTTCTTT. This sequence encodes CAISTGQVENTEAFF.

The J gene is TRBJ2-7, the V gene TRBV5-6; D not certain. With 0 bases removed from V and 4 bases from J, the gap between germline ends came to 5 bases. In germline, CDR1 is SGHDT, CDR2 YYEEEE. The CDR3 length is 12 residues. The CDR3 nucleotides read TGTGCCAGCAGCTTGGGGAAGTACGAGCAGTACTTC. Translated, it gives CASSLGKYEQYF.

The rearrangement joins TRBV19 to TRBJ1-1; D remains ambiguous. The V gene lost 8 bases and the J gene lost 0 bases, with 10 bases spanning the gap. This CDR3 is 13 amino acids long. Germline CDR1 and CDR2: LNHDA and SQIVND (reference sequence). In DNA form, the CDR3 reads TGTGCCAGTGTGTCGGAGATGAACACTGAAGCTTTCTTT. It codes for CASVSEMNTEAFF.

V is TRBV11-2 and J is TRBJ2-7; D not certain. V shed 5 bases and J shed 4 bases, with 9 bases lying between them. From germline, CDR1 is SGHAT and CDR2 FQNNGV. The CDR3 has 12 amino acids. In DNA, the CDR3 is TGTGCCAGCAGCCCCAATAGGTACGAGCAGTACTTC. Its translation: CASSPNRYEQYF. Supplemented by reference TRBV11-2 and TRBJ2-7, the full variable domain reads EAGVAQSPRYKIIEKRQSVAFWCNPISGHATLYWYQQILGQGPKLLIQFQNNGVVDDSQLPKDRFSAERLKGVDSTLKIQPAKLEDSAVYLCASSPNRYEQYFGPGTRLTVT.

The chain combines TRBV5-1 with TRBJ2-1, with 10 positions matching TRBD2. The V segment lost 0 bases and the J segment 9 bases; nucleotides outside the gene matches: 9. From germline, CDR1 is SGHRS and CDR2 YFSETQ. The CDR3 is made up of 16 amino acids. The CDR3 protein is CASSLGPGLAAVEQFF. CDR3 DNA: TGCGCCAGCAGCTTGGGCCCCGGACTAGCGGCCGTTGAGCAGTTCTTC.

The CDR3 nucleotides are TGTGCCAGCTCACCAGATACTTCAGGCGGAGCCTATGGCTACACCTTC. Protein product: CASSPDTSGGAYGYTF. The chain carries TRBV18 and TRBJ1-2; D ambiguous. Germline CDR1 KGHSH, CDR2 LQKENI. Trimming pared 2 bases from V and 4 bases from J, leaving 17 bases between. This CDR3 is 16 amino acids long.

The rearrangement joins TRBV2 to TRBJ1-2; 9 positions agree with TRBD1. This CDR3 has 13 residues. The V gene end was trimmed by 6 bases and the J gene end by 8 bases; junction bases not matched to a gene: 7. Germline CDR1 and CDR2: SNHLY and FYNNEI. The CDR3 protein is CASSAWTGEGYTF. Written as DNA, the CDR3 is TGTGCCAGCAGCGCCTGGACAGGGGAGGGCTACACCTTC.

This chain uses TRBV5-4 with TRBJ2-7; perhaps D is TRBD1 or TRBD2 (7 bases each). CDR1 is SGHNT and CDR2 is YYREEE in the germline V gene (reference sequence). Between the trimmed V and J ends, which lost 1 base and 1 base, there was a span of 12 bases. This CDR3 comprises 15 residues. Here the CDR3 reads CASSLYQGGSYEQYF. The CDR3 coding sequence is TGTGCCAGCAGCTTGTACCAGGGGGGGTCCTACGAGCAGTACTTC.

The chain has TRBV18 and TRBJ1-1, with TRBD1 as a possible D gene (6 bases). The CDR3 totals 14 residues. Per the germline V gene, CDR1 is KGHSH and CDR2 is LQKENI. Trimming took 3 bases from V and 2 from J, leaving 10 bases between them. In DNA, the CDR3 is TGTGCCAGCTCACCTGGACAGAGCAACACTGAAGCTTTCTTT. Translation gives CASSPGQSNTEAFF.

The table lists this clone with a count of one. This sequence joins TRBV5-1 and TRBJ2-7; 9 positions match TRBD1. The CDR3 sequence is 14 residues long. CDR1 SGHRS and CDR2 YFSETQ come from the germline V gene. With V trimmed by 3 bases and J by 4 bases, 5 bases remained unmatched. CDR3 DNA: TGCGCCAGCAGCTGGGAGGGACAGGGATACGAGCAGTACTTC. This sequence encodes CASSWEGQGYEQYF.

The chain has TRBV28 and TRBJ1-2; 7 bases align to TRBD1. Germline assignment: CDR1 MDHEN and CDR2 SYDVKM. Trimming took 6 bases from V and 6 from J; bases not matched to a gene: 7. The CDR3 has 13 amino acids. The DNA of the CDR3 is TGTGCCAGCAGACCGACAGGGAGCCATGGCTACACCTTC. Translated, it gives CASRPTGSHGYTF.

The chain links TRBV6-5 to TRBJ1-1, with D hard to call. Deletions cut 4 bases from V and 10 bases from J, with 25 bases between. From germline, CDR1 is MNHEY and CDR2 SVGAGI. This CDR3 has 16 amino acids. This CDR3 reads CASSSRPEERWDIAFF. The CDR3 DNA follows: TGTGCCAGCAGTTCTCGCCCCGAGGAAAGATGGGATATAGCTTTCTTT.

This chain joins TRBV2 and TRBJ2-5, with a weak D call TRBD1 (5 bases). The V gene lost 4 bases and the J gene lost 0 bases, with 9 bases spanning the gap. CDR3 length: 14 amino acids. Germline assignment: CDR1 SNHLY and CDR2 FYNNEI. For the CDR3, the DNA is TGTGCCAGCAGTGCTGACAGCTACCAAGAGACCCAGTACTTC. It yields the protein CASSADSYQETQYF.